This T cell receptor beta chain was sequenced for a study of beta chain features in type 1 diabetes (dated by TCRdb to between 2018 and 2020). Notes on the research overall: Patients and healthy donors did not differ in mean age, gender distribution, total cell number or subset yield. Across all samples, approximately 100 million sorted cells were examined, and cell number per subset correlated strongly with RNA yield. The study compared the TCRB repertoires of sorted circulating CD4+ T cell subsets in recently diagnosed type 1 diabetes patients with those in matched healthy donors. Regulatory and stem cell-like memory subsets were obtained from only 8 patients and roughly eight healthy donors, while naive and central memory subsets were obtained from all 30 or so donors.

The High Capacity cDNA Reverse Transcription Kit was used to reverse transcribe all of the isolated RNA, meaning that expressed TCRB transcripts were what got sequenced. Deep immunoSEQ sequencing was performed on naive, central memory and regulatory T cell samples, with an average of roughly 3.5 million total reads per sample. Sorted cells were lysed in RLT buffer and RNA was extracted with DNase-treated RNeasy Micro or Mini kits, depending on cell number. To prevent cross-contamination, each cell subset was processed individually, whereas patient and healthy donor samples were processed jointly. Using the immunoSEQ multiplex PCR, TCRB sequences were amplified from cDNA into 87-bp fragments spanning the CDR3 region. Sequencing of the amplicons was done on the Illumina HiSeq platform. The source study handled its data this way. Synthetic template baselines were used to correct PCR bias computationally, reads within Hamming distance 2 were collapsed, and singletons that could not be merged were discarded. Reads were aligned to IMGT to assign V, D and J genes, CDR3 length, and insertions or deletions at six rearrangement sites. Within each subset, clonotype counts were normalized to sorted cell number, and only after that were true diversity and Gini coefficients computed with the tcR R package. The overlap coefficient, calculated on TCRB nucleotide sequences, was used to quantify repertoire sharing. As a proxy for the pre-selection repertoire, out-of-frame TCRB sequences from naive cells were analyzed. The table comes from immuneACCESS by way of TCRdb, which keeps in-frame sequences with V and J called. Part of the clones is missing from these tables; in studies checked, under half for an unresolved V gene and the rest for unknown reasons. V, J and clone size are those of that table, while D and trimming were read from the DNA. This sample gives about 260,000 clones in total; around 21% of them show up just once. The top ten hold more than 0.025% of the sample.

From cysteine to phenylalanine, the CDR3 is 19 amino acids long. Solely the CDR3 DNA is kept, with 57 bases framed from the first base. Trimmed from V: 0 bases; trimmed from J: 0 bases; junction bases lacking a gene match: 13. The CDR1 and CDR2 encoded by the germline V gene are SGHRS and YFSETQ. Overall study results and their limits: Because the HLA sub-analyses included only small numbers of individuals, any influence of HLA type on TCRB rearrangement was left unresolved. Naive, central memory and regulatory TCRB repertoires appeared to be more similar among patients than among healthy donors. At VDJ recombination sites, type 1 diabetes patients had fewer insertions and more deleted nucleotides, which implies abnormalities in thymic rearrangement. Because cDNA rather than genomic DNA was sequenced, highly expressing activated cells could have been over-represented, although no difference in activation and CD3 levels was found between groups. PCR might favor shorter templates, but patient and control samples were amplified and corrected together, so any skew would affect both groups equally. In all four CD4+ subsets, TCRB CDR3 length was moderately but significantly shorter in type 1 diabetes patients.

From each donor, a single peripheral blood sample of 100 to 150 mL on average was drawn into heparinised tubes. A BD FACSAria II and a panel including CD45RO, CCR7, CD25, CD127, CD95 and CD27 were used to sort naive, central memory, regulatory and stem cell-like memory CD4+ T cells. Purity was above 95% for every sorted population. PBMCs were isolated immediately by Lymphoprep density gradient centrifugation and stained directly without culture. So that batch effects would be minimized, each experiment stained and sorted samples in pairs, pairing one healthy donor with one patient. Note on this clone: Its antigen specificity is not known. One base away there is no much larger clone; base qualities are not given.

What was sequenced was naive CD4+ T cells from blood. Sample cell subset or site, as interpreted from the label and publication: true naive CD4+ T cells. This receptor chain uses TRBV5-1 and TRBJ1-1; 8 nucleotides in the junction match TRBD1. The sequence derives from a woman between 40 and 55 years old with type 1 diabetes. The DNA sequence is given as TGCGCCAGCAGCTTGGGACCTGGACAGGGTTTAGTGATGAACACTGAAGCTTTCTTT. This translates into CASSLGPGQGLVMNTEAFF.